These 4 T cell receptor beta chains share one sample of origin, sequenced in a study of cytotoxic CD8 clonotypes in ibrutinib-treated CLL (dated by TCRdb to about 2021). This specimen's time point label, interpreted: eleven to twelve months on ibrutinib. The library was prepared using the immunoSEQ multiplex PCR assay. TCRdb holds this immuneACCESS table with in-frame rearrangements only. Some clones are missing; in checked studies, unresolved V genes explain under half, and the rest has no known cause. A total of around 70,000 clones appear in this sample, 90% of them only once. Together, the top ten hold 3% to 3.5% of the sample. Sequencing was performed on PBMCs, taken after 12 months of ibrutinib treatment. The receptors come from a human donor with chronic lymphocytic leukemia.

V gene TRBV6-5 combines with J gene TRBJ1-5, with D unresolved. The ends were cut back, 4 bases at V and 4 bases at J, with 14 bases in the middle. Germline assignment: CDR1 MNHEY and CDR2 SVGAGI. CDR3 length: 15 residues. DNA of the CDR3: TGTGCCAGCAGTTCCGTCCCCTCGGGGAATCAGCCCCAGCATTTT. This codes for CASSSVPSGNQPQHF.

The V call is TRBV7-3, the J call TRBJ1-6; D is possibly TRBD1 (5 bases). From germline, CDR1 is SGHTA and CDR2 FQGTGA. This CDR3 region has 13 residues. V lost 5 bases and J lost 7, with 9 bases in between. Here the CDR3 reads CASSAGHNSPLHF. CDR3 in DNA: TGTGCCAGCAGCGCTGGACACAATTCACCCCTCCACTTT.

CDR3 sequence reads: CASRGGTGHGYTF. CDR3 bases: TGTGCCAGCAGGGGCGGGACGGGGCATGGCTACACCTTC. The chain has TRBV28 and TRBJ1-2; possible D gene TRBD1, 5 bases. V was shortened by 6 bases and J by 6 bases, with 14 bases between the two germline ends. CDR3 length: 13 amino acids. Germline V CDR1 and CDR2: MDHEN, SYDVKM.

The rearrangement joins TRBV5-1 to TRBJ2-2, with no clear D. CDR3 length equals 13 residues. Germline V gene sequence: CDR1 SGHRS, CDR2 YFSETQ. The V end lost 6 bases, the J end lost 0 bases, and 6 bases lay between the germline ends. The CDR3 loop reads CASNNPNTGELFF. The CDR3 coding sequence is TGCGCCAGCAACAATCCGAACACCGGGGAGCTGTTTTTT.